The present TCR beta chain was sequenced within a study of T cell clonotyping in hematopoietic cell transplantation. Points from the study as a whole: Few recipient clonotypes overlapped donors; over 95% were de novo at given depth. Graft donor and pretransplant recipient Inverse Simpson Index values predicted broader posttransplant TCR diversity.

A word on this clone: Its antigen is still unknown. The junction departs from the called germline gene at one end, perhaps through a read error.

TCRdb's copy holds only in-frame clones and misses some; the assay was immunoSEQ multiplex PCR. Altogether more than 12,000 clones are present, about 60% being singletons, with the ten largest covering about 8.8%. Looked up from germline, CDR1 is LGHNA and CDR2 is YNFKEQ. The CDR3 extends over 14 amino acids. The source of this sequence is a human donor who either received an allogeneic hematopoietic cell transplant for a myeloid malignancy or was a related donor (not recorded which). Some clones in this sample may be carry-over from other donors' samples. Material for sequencing was PBMCs. The V and J genes are TRBV4-2 and TRBJ2-5, with 7 bases fitting TRBD1. CDR3 region: CASSSVGGQETQHF. CDR3 sequence (DNA): TGTGCCAGCAGTTCGGTAGGGGGCCAAGAGACCCAGCACTTC.